This T cell receptor (beta chain) originates from a study of T cell repertoires in cytomegalovirus infection. Findings and limits, study-wide: Individuals carrying CMV plus the relevant HLA were identified by cumulative frequency of public TCR beta families.

The sample holds a few counts of this clonotype. The antigen is not known. TCRdb called the reads again in MiXCR, with one record for every CDR3 protein. The repertoire includes under 500,000 distinct CDR3 sequences, about 39% of them detected once, and 43% sits in the top ten. CDR3 size: 20 residues. Per the germline V gene, CDR1 is KGHDR and CDR2 is SFDVKD. V dropped 5 bases and J dropped 5 bases, with 30 bases sitting between them. The chain couples TRBV24-1 to TRBJ1-5; TRBD1 is a possible D gene (6 bases). This clonotype originated in a human donor in good health (CMV status not recorded). Some clones in this sample may be carry-over from other donors' samples. This sample comprised cultured PBMCs, obtained from culture after CMV antigen stimulation. CDR3 bases: TGTGCCACCAGTGCTGTCCTTTACAGGGTCTGGTTAATGGACTATCAGCCCCAGCATTTT. Translation: CATSAVLYRVWLMDYQPQHF.